This T cell receptor (beta chain) came from a study of blood T cell repertoires in COVID-19. Overall study context: Samples taken during acute and convalescent COVID-19 were collected in the United States, Italy and Spain. T cells, B-cell-depleted T cells, or PBMCs provided the cDNA or gDNA that served as material.

Per the germline V gene, CDR1 is MNHNS and CDR2 is SASEGT. The length of the CDR3 is 19 residues. J was trimmed by 3 bases and V by 2 bases; bases with no gene match: 14. Per the original data handling: Counts of nucleated cells, estimated from reference gene primer amplification, were obtained. Data came from immunoSEQ multiplex PCR; TCRdb stores just in-frame clones and leaves some out. V and J calls and clone size are as listed in that table; D and trimming were resolved from the DNA. The sample records some 45,000 clones, nearly 85% being singletons. The receptor was derived from an older man in a cohort sampled during active COVID-19. This sequence joins TRBV6-1 and TRBJ2-1, with 9 nucleotides matching TRBD1. Material for sequencing was peripheral blood. Written as DNA, the CDR3 is TGTGCCAGCAGTGAAATCCCTCGTACAAGGGGACAGGGCTACAATGAGCAGTTCTTC. It translates to CASSEIPRTRGQGYNEQFF.